Following are 27 T cell receptor beta chains from one sample sequenced in a study of T cells in Graves' hyperthyroidism and ophthalmopathy. Researchers amplified the TCR beta CDR3 regions from RNA transcripts. Primed by the HTBI set, a first-round RT-PCR was run on the TCR CDR3. TCRdb itself ran the multiplex PCR reads through MiXCR, one entry per CDR3 protein. The sample records approximately 420,000 distinct CDR3 sequences, 14% to 15% being singletons. The source material was blood. These receptors originate from a woman aged 25 to 39 with Graves' hyperthyroidism.

This chain connects TRBV20-1 to TRBJ1-2; D is uncertain. V lost 3 bases and J lost 0, with 8 bases in between. CDR1 is DFQATT, CDR2 SNEGSKA, per germline (reference sequence). The CDR3 runs to 13 residues. The CDR3 nucleotides read TGCAGTGCTAGGGCCGGAGCTAACTATGGCTACACCTTC. Translating it yields CSARAGANYGYTF.

In its sample, this clonotype was seen many times. The chain links TRBV7-2 to TRBJ1-4; possibly TRBD1 for D (5 bases). CDR3 size: 16 residues. Germline V gene sequence: CDR1 SGHTA, CDR2 FQGNSA. Trimming cost V 2 bases and J 5 bases, with 15 bases left between them. In DNA form, the CDR3 reads TGTGCCAGCAGCTTAAGATCCGGGACCCTAAATGAAAAACTGTTTTTT. It specifies CASSLRSGTLNEKLFF.

This clonotype has a count of ten or more. The CDR3 coding sequence is TGCGCCAGCAGCAACAACCAGGGGAACGTAGGGCAGTTCTTC. The encoded protein is CASSNNQGNVGQFF. V and J are TRBV5-1 and TRBJ2-1, with D maybe TRBD1 (6 bases). CDR1 and CDR2 from the germline V gene are SGHRS and YFSETQ. The CDR3 covers 14 residues. The V end lost 4 bases, the J end lost 12 bases, and 20 bases lay between the germline ends.

This clonotype came up many times. The chain carries TRBV30 and TRBJ2-1, with unresolved D. The CDR3 runs 11 residues. Trimming left V 4 bases short and J 8 bases short, with 9 bases between. Looked up from germline, CDR1 is GTSNPN and CDR2 is SVGIG (reference sequence). The CDR3 here is CAWNQVDEQFF. CDR3 coding DNA: TGTGCCTGGAATCAGGTCGATGAGCAGTTCTTC.

This clonotype was seen only a few times. J is TRBJ2-5 and V is TRBV12-5, with D possibly called TRBD1 or TRBD2 (5 bases each). CDR1 and CDR2 (germline): LGHNT, FRNRAP. V was cut by 0 bases and J by 2 bases, with 16 bases left in between. This CDR3 has 17 amino acids. This CDR3 reads CASGLVRRENVQETQYF. CDR3 nucleotides: TGTGCTAGTGGTTTGGTACGCAGGGAGAATGTTCAAGAGACCCAGTACTTC.

The gene calls are TRBV7-9 and TRBJ1-2; D is unclear. CDR1 is SEHNR and CDR2 is FQNEAQ in the germline V gene (reference sequence). V was clipped by 5 bases and J by 3 bases, with 13 bases between them. The length of the CDR3 is 14 residues. CDR3 nucleotide sequence: TGTGCCAGCAGCCCCCGGGGAGGTGACTATGGCTACACCTTC. Translated, it gives CASSPRGGDYGYTF.

This clonotype was seen at least ten times. The CDR3 region is CASSQGQVREKLFF. In nucleotides, the CDR3 is TGTGCCAGCAGCCAAGGTCAGGTCCGGGAAAAACTGTTTTTT. V gene TRBV3-1 combines with J gene TRBJ1-4; the D is unclear. The V end was cut by 1 base, the J end by 8 bases, with 11 bases between. Germline V lookup: CDR1 LGHDT, CDR2 YNNKEL (reference sequence). CDR3 length equals 14 residues.

To note about this clonotype: The junction differs from germline at one of its ends, possibly a read error. The chain joins TRBV6-7 to TRBJ1-6, with D tentatively TRBD1 (5 bases). TRBV6-7 is an ORF, and what it does is uncertain. The CDR3 consists of 15 residues. As DNA, the CDR3 is TGTGCCAGCAGTTACGATAGGGGAATGGATTCACCCCCCCACTTT. It yields the protein CASSYDRGMDSPPHF.

This clonotype was detected ten times or more. The chain couples TRBV28 to TRBJ2-2; the match to TRBD2 covers 13 bases. With V trimmed by 1 base and J by 0 bases, 8 bases remained unmatched. The CDR3 runs 20 residues. From germline, CDR1 is MDHEN and CDR2 SYDVKM. The DNA of the CDR3 is TGTGCCAGCAGTTTATTACGGACTAGCGGGAGAACCGCGAACACCGGGGAGCTGTTTTTT. This gives the protein CASSLLRTSGRTANTGELFF. The full variable domain, in which reference TRBV28 and TRBJ2-2 provide the parts outside the CDR3, is DVKVTQSSRYLVKRTGEKVFLECVQDMDHENMFWYRQDPGLGLRLIYFSYDVKMKEKGDIPEGYSVSREKKERFSLILESASTNQTSMYLCASSLLRTSGRTANTGELFFGEGSRLTVL.

In its sample, this clonotype was seen many times. The chain recombines TRBV5-8 with TRBJ1-1; tentative D call: TRBD1 (6 bases). CDR1 and CDR2 from the germline V gene are SGHTS and YDEGEE. V shed 4 bases and J shed 4 bases, with 11 bases lying between them. This CDR3 has 13 amino acids. The CDR3 protein is CASSHTGLTEAFF. The CDR3 DNA reads as TGTGCCAGCAGCCACACAGGGCTCACTGAAGCTTTCTTT.

Many counts were recorded for this clonotype. The chain links TRBV6-2 or TRBV6-3 to TRBJ2-1; the match to TRBD2 covers 8 bases. CDR3 length: 14 amino acids. V was pared by 0 bases and J by 8 bases, with 3 bases of the junction left unmatched. The germline gives CDR1 MNHEY, CDR2 SVGEGT. CDR3 sequence: CASSYSPGGHEQFF. As DNA, the CDR3 is TGTGCCAGCAGTTACTCCCCGGGGGGGCATGAGCAGTTCTTC.

This clonotype is medium-sized in the sample. The chain recombines TRBV11-2 with TRBJ2-1, with TRBD2 as a possible D gene (5 bases). The CDR3 covers 15 residues. Between the trimmed V and J ends, which lost 1 base and 7 bases, there was a span of 14 bases. The germline V gene encodes CDR1 SGHAT and CDR2 FQNNGV. CDR3 region: CASSLGSLGRNEQFF. DNA of the CDR3: TGTGCCAGCAGCTTAGGTTCTTTGGGGAGAAATGAGCAGTTCTTC.

This clonotype was counted only a few times. The CDR3 nucleotides are TGTGCCAGCAGTAGGGTATGGGCAGGGGGCAATCAGCCCCAGCATTTT. Translated, it gives CASSRVWAGGNQPQHF. The chain uses TRBV27 and TRBJ1-5; D is possibly TRBD1 (6 bases). The CDR3 has 16 residues. Germline lookup yields CDR1 MNHEY and CDR2 SMNVEV (reference sequence). V was trimmed by 5 bases and J by 2 bases, leaving 16 bases between them.

This clonotype has at least ten counts. The rearrangement links TRBV20-1 to TRBJ2-7, with D tentatively TRBD1 (6 bases). The CDR3 sequence is 15 residues long. V was shortened by 3 bases and J by 7 bases, with 22 bases between the two germline ends. Germline CDR1 DFQATT, CDR2 SNEGSKA (reference sequence). The CDR3 here is CSARGSRDNAREQYF. The DNA of the CDR3 is TGCAGTGCTAGGGGATCCCGGGACAACGCGAGGGAGCAGTACTTC.

This chain connects TRBV5-5 to TRBJ2-3; D might be TRBD1 (6 bases). The CDR3 runs to 15 residues. Trimming took 0 bases from V and 4 from J, leaving 12 bases between them. The germline CDR1 and CDR2 sequences are SGHKS and YYEKEE (reference sequence). The CDR3 bases are TGTGCCAGCAGCTTGGCCAGGGGATGGGCAGATACGCAGTATTTT. Translation gives CASSLARGWADTQYF.

The chain has TRBV9 and TRBJ2-1, with 14 bases lining up with TRBD2. V was clipped by 2 bases and J by 14 bases; unmatched bases: 9. Germline V CDR1 and CDR2: SGDLS, YYNGEE. This CDR3 has 15 residues. DNA for the CDR3: TGTGCCAGCAGCGTGACTAGCGGGAGGGCCTCTGTGGAGTTCTTC. The encoded protein is CASSVTSGRASVEFF.

This rearrangement joins TRBV5-1 to TRBJ2-7; 8 positions agree with TRBD1. The germline CDR1 and CDR2 sequences are SGHRS and YFSETQ. V shed 1 base, J shed 3 bases, and the junction held 6 bases outside the gene matches. This CDR3 spans 15 amino acids. In DNA, the CDR3 is TGCGCCAGCAGCTTGAAACAGGGGGTATACTACGAGCAGTACTTC. It codes for CASSLKQGVYYEQYF.

This clonotype was detected many times. V and J are TRBV6-2 or TRBV6-3 and TRBJ1-1; D uncertain. The CDR3 extends over 13 amino acids. V lost 3 bases, J lost 2 bases, and 7 bases lay in between. Per the germline V gene, CDR1 is MNHEY and CDR2 is SVGEGT. The DNA for the CDR3 is TGTGCCAGCAGTTATTCCACTAACACTGAAGCTTTCTTT. It translates to CASSYSTNTEAFF.

In its sample, this clonotype was seen many times. The V call is TRBV3-1, the J call TRBJ1-1; unclear D gene. In germline, CDR1 is LGHDT, CDR2 YNNKEL (reference sequence). This CDR3 spans 14 amino acids. V was cut by 1 base and J by 6 bases, with 12 bases left in between. The CDR3 is CASSQGHRGAEAFF. The DNA of the CDR3 is TGTGCCAGCAGCCAAGGCCATCGCGGAGCTGAAGCTTTCTTT.

This clonotype was counted at least ten times. The genes are TRBV27 and TRBJ1-1, with unresolved D. This CDR3 has 14 amino acids. Between the trimmed V and J ends, which lost 2 bases and 2 bases, there was a span of 9 bases. The germline gives CDR1 MNHEY, CDR2 SMNVEV (reference sequence). CDR3 nucleotides: TGTGCCAGCAGTTTAGGGGTGGGAAACACTGAAGCTTTCTTT. Translated, it gives CASSLGVGNTEAFF.

The V and J genes are TRBV7-8 and TRBJ2-1; possible D gene TRBD2, 5 bases. Germline V gene data show CDR1 as SGHVS and CDR2 as FQNEAQ. The CDR3 consists of 13 residues. Between the trimmed V and J ends, which lost 1 base and 4 bases, there was a span of 5 bases. Written as DNA, the CDR3 is TGTGCCAGCAGCTTAGAGCGGTACAATGAGCAGTTCTTC. This translates into CASSLERYNEQFF.

This clonotype has a single count. The CDR3 region has the DNA TGTGCCAGCAGCCTCCGCTCAGATAGGGGACTAGCGGGAGTAAATGAGCAGTTCTTC. Its protein product is CASSLRSDRGLAGVNEQFF. The chain couples TRBV7-3 to TRBJ2-1; 14 bases line up with TRBD2. CDR3 length: 19 residues. CDR1 and CDR2 from the germline V gene are SGHTA and FQGTGA. The V segment lost 5 bases and the J segment 7 bases; nucleotides outside the gene matches: 16.

This clonotype was picked up many times. V gene TRBV2 combines with J gene TRBJ1-1, with D uncertain. This CDR3 is built from 12 residues. The ends were cut back, 7 bases at V and 5 bases at J, with 11 bases in the middle. CDR1 and CDR2 (germline): SNHLY, FYNNEI. CDR3 in DNA: TGTGCCAGCACTGTGACGGCAACTGAAGCTTTCTTT. Its protein is CASTVTATEAFF. The whole variable domain, filled in from reference TRBV2 and TRBJ1-1, reads EPEVTQTPSHQVTQMGQEVILRCVPISNHLYFYWYRQILGQKVEFLVSFYNNEISEKSEIFDDQFSVERPDGSNFTLKIRSTKLEDSAMYFCASTVTATEAFFGQGTRLTVV.

On this clonotype: One end of the junction fails to match germline, which may point to a read error. The chain has TRBV28 and TRBJ1-3, with unresolved D. CDR1 and CDR2 (germline): MDHEN, SYDVKM. The CDR3 sequence is 15 residues long. Written as DNA, the CDR3 is TGTGCCGGCAGTTTAGAGGCGGGCGCTGGAAACACCATATATTTT. Protein product: CAGSLEAGAGNTIYF.

The table lists this clonotype with many counts. CDR3 protein: CASSFRASTDTQYF. The DNA of the CDR3 is TGTGCCAGCAGTTTTCGGGCGTCGACAGATACGCAGTATTTT. The chain is built from TRBV12-3 or TRBV12-4 and TRBJ2-3; no definite D call. V was pared by 3 bases and J by 3 bases, with 10 bases between. CDR3 size: 14 residues.

This clonotype was seen repeatedly, ten times or more. The CDR3 loop reads CAWKWDRTTTEAFF. The CDR3, as DNA: TGTGCCTGGAAATGGGACAGGACCACCACTGAAGCTTTCTTT. The rearrangement joins TRBV30 to TRBJ1-1, with 8 positions matching TRBD1. Germline V gene sequence: CDR1 GTSNPN, CDR2 SVGIG (reference sequence). The CDR3 has 14 residues. V shed 4 bases, J shed 4 bases, and the junction held 8 bases outside the gene matches. Full variable domain (outside the CDR3, taken from reference TRBV30 and TRBJ1-1): SQTIHQWPATLVQPVGSPLSLECTVEGTSNPNLYWYRQAAGRGLQLLFYSVGIGQISSEVPQNLSASRPQDRQFILSSKKLLLSDSGFYLCAWKWDRTTTEAFFGQGTRLTVV.

The chain is built from TRBV6-4 and TRBJ2-5; no definite D call. Germline values: CDR1 MRHNA, CDR2 SNTAGT. The CDR3 loop spans 14 amino acids. The V end was cut by 3 bases, the J end by 1 base, with 9 bases between. CDR3 bases: TGTGCCAGCAGTGATTGGACGGCCCAAGAGACCCAGTACTTC. This encodes CASSDWTAQETQYF.